The 20 T cell receptor beta chains below were found in one sample sequenced in a study of shared clonotypes between healthy human individuals. Profiled with immunoSEQ multiplex PCR; TCRdb holds only in-frame clones, not every one. The table lists 600,000 or so clones, nearly 98% of them singletons. Naive CD8 cells lacked CD45RO and underwent positive selection for CCR7, leaving out terminally differentiated effector memory CD45RA+ cells. Sequenced sample: naive CD8+ T cells sorted from blood. These receptors all stem from a man aged 25-45 years in good health.

The rearrangement joins TRBV15 to TRBJ2-1; D is ambiguous. Trimming removed 6 bases at V and 3 bases at J, with 18 bases between. This CDR3 spans 16 amino acids. Per germline, CDR1 LNHNV and CDR2 YYDKDF (reference sequence). Written as DNA, the CDR3 is TGTGCCACCAGACCTACTCCCTCCATAGACTACAATGAGCAGTTCTTC. Protein product: CATRPTPSIDYNEQFF.

Details on this clone: This sample includes further DNA sequences coding for the same CDR3. This chain joins TRBV9 and TRBJ2-1, with D tentatively TRBD2 (5 bases). This CDR3 has 13 amino acids. Germline-derived CDR1 and CDR2 are SGDLS and YYNGEE. Trimming stripped 4 bases from V and 6 bases from J, with 11 bases between. DNA for the CDR3: TGTGCCAGCAGCCCTCCTCGGGGCAATGAGCAGTTCTTC. Its translation is CASSPPRGNEQFF. The full variable domain, completed using reference TRBV9 and TRBJ2-1, is DSGVTQTPKHLITATGQRVTLRCSPRSGDLSVYWYQQSLDQGLQFLIQYYNGEERAKGNILERFSAQQFPDLHSELNLSSLELGDSALYFCASSPPRGNEQFFGPGTRLTVL.

This clone showed up just once. The chain employs TRBV4-3 and TRBJ1-5; maybe TRBD1 (5 bases). The CDR3 loop spans 15 amino acids. Germline CDR1 is LGHNA and CDR2 is YSLEER. Trimming cost V 3 bases and J 6 bases, with 15 bases left between them. CDR3 bases: TGCGCCAGCAGCCATCCGGGGCCCCGAGGTCAGCCCCAGCATTTT. Protein sequence: CASSHPGPRGQPQHF.

On this clone: Other nucleotide sequences from this sample produce the same CDR3. V usage is TRBV27 and J usage is TRBJ2-1, with D tentatively TRBD1 or TRBD2 (7 bases each). Trimming stripped 5 bases from V and 8 bases from J, with 13 bases between. Germline assignment: CDR1 MNHEY and CDR2 SMNVEV (reference sequence). The CDR3 contains 13 residues. CDR3 coding DNA: TGTGCCAGCAGTATACAGGGGAGGGATGAGCAGTTCTTC. It codes for CASSIQGRDEQFF.

The rearrangement uses TRBV7-9 and TRBJ2-7, with D possibly being TRBD2 (6 bases). V was pared by 1 base and J by 2 bases, with 15 bases between. The CDR3 is made up of 16 amino acids. Germline CDR1 is SEHNR and CDR2 is FQNEAQ (reference sequence). CDR3 residues: CASSLGNGGLTYEQYF. CDR3 nucleotide sequence: TGTGCCAGCAGCTTAGGCAACGGGGGTCTAACCTACGAGCAGTACTTC. The full variable domain, in which reference TRBV7-9 and TRBJ2-7 provide the parts outside the CDR3, is DTGVSQNPRHKITKRGQNVTFRCDPISEHNRLYWYRQTLGQGPEFLTYFQNEAQLEKSRLLSDRFSAERPKGSFSTLEIQRTEQGDSAMYLCASSLGNGGLTYEQYFGPGTRLTVT.

The chain recombines TRBV14 with TRBJ2-7, with 13 bases fitting TRBD2. Germline V gives CDR1 SGHDN, CDR2 FVKESK. The CDR3 has 15 amino acids. V lost 4 bases, J lost 6 bases, and 6 bases stayed unmatched. DNA for the CDR3: TGTGCCAGCAGCCCGACTAGCGGGAGGTCTGGCGAGCAGTACTTC. Its protein is CASSPTSGRSGEQYF. Drawing the rest from reference TRBV14 and TRBJ2-7, the complete variable domain is EAGVTQFPSHSVIEKGQTVTLRCDPISGHDNLYWYRRVMGKEIKFLLHFVKESKQDESGMPNNRFLAERTGGTYSTLKVQPAELEDSGVYFCASSPTSGRSGEQYFGPGTRLTVT.

V gene TRBV2 combines with J gene TRBJ1-4; weak D call: TRBD1 (6 bases). The V and J ends lost 5 bases and 6 bases respectively, with 19 bases between them. Looked up from germline, CDR1 is SNHLY and CDR2 is FYNNEI. This CDR3 has 16 residues. The CDR3, as DNA: TGTGCCAGCAGTTACCGGTACAGGGACATTTATGAAAAACTGTTTTTT. Translation: CASSYRYRDIYEKLFF.

The CDR3 region has the DNA TGTGCCAGCTCACCATTATACAGGGGGCCGGACACTGAAGCTTTCTTT. Translated: CASSPLYRGPDTEAFF. The chain is built from TRBV18 and TRBJ1-1; 9 nucleotides align to TRBD1. Germline CDR1 and CDR2: KGHSH and LQKENI. V trimming: 2 bases; J trimming: 3 bases; junction bases outside the gene matches: 7. This CDR3 is built from 16 residues.

The chain carries TRBV4-1 and TRBJ2-2; D is undetermined. With 2 bases removed from V and 5 bases from J, the gap between germline ends came to 6 bases. This CDR3 has 13 residues. Germline CDR1 reads MGHRA; CDR2 reads YSYEKL. DNA for the CDR3: TGCGCCAGCAGCCAAACGGTGACCGGGGAGCTGTTTTTT. Translation gives CASSQTVTGELFF.

The chain links TRBV11-2 to TRBJ1-2, with D maybe TRBD1 (5 bases). The V end was cut by 1 base, the J end by 6 bases, with 9 bases between. From germline, CDR1 is SGHAT and CDR2 FQNNGV. CDR3 length equals 13 residues. CDR3 sequence: CASSLGGVDGYTF. CDR3 DNA: TGTGCCAGCAGCTTAGGGGGGGTCGATGGCTACACCTTC.

The gene calls are TRBV29-1 and TRBJ2-7, with 9 nucleotides matching TRBD1. Germline values: CDR1 SQVTM, CDR2 ANQGSEA. The CDR3 has 12 residues. Trimming removed 0 bases from V and 12 bases from J; junction bases left unmatched: 6. The CDR3 here is CSVEDRTGGPYF. The CDR3 region has the DNA TGCAGCGTTGAAGATAGAACAGGGGGCCCGTACTTC.

Written as DNA, the CDR3 is TGTGCCACCCGCGGAACGACAGGGGGCTACGAGCAGTACTTC. Translated: CATRGTTGGYEQYF. The rearrangement joins TRBV2 to TRBJ2-7; 9 bases fit TRBD1. The ends lost 10 bases at V and 3 bases at J; junction bases unmatched: 10. There are 14 residues in the CDR3. CDR1 is SNHLY, CDR2 FYNNEI, per germline.

The chain has TRBV10-2 and TRBJ2-7; 8 nucleotides align to TRBD1. In germline, CDR1 is WSHSY, CDR2 SAAADI. The CDR3 is made up of 14 amino acids. J gave up 3 bases and V 5 bases, and 6 bases lay outside the gene matches. CDR3 nucleotide sequence: TGCGCCAGCAGTAAGACAGGGGTTAGCTACGAGCAGTACTTC. Its protein is CASSKTGVSYEQYF.

This rearrangement joins TRBV7-9 to TRBJ2-2, with a weak D call TRBD1 (6 bases). Per germline, CDR1 SEHNR and CDR2 FQNEAQ (reference sequence). The CDR3 is 16 residues long. The V and J ends lost 5 bases and 4 bases respectively, with 17 bases between them. The CDR3 DNA is TGTGCCAGCAGCCCCCAAGGGGGTGGTGTCACCGGGGAGCTGTTTTTT. Translation gives CASSPQGGGVTGELFF.

This clone has just one count. The chain has TRBV10-3 and TRBJ2-1, with D possibly matching TRBD1 (5 bases). The CDR3 has 14 amino acids. V lost 4 bases to trimming and J lost 5 bases, with 12 bases between them. Germline-derived CDR1 and CDR2 are ENHRY and SYGVKD. CDR3 in DNA: TGTGCCATCAGTGCTGGACATCGGAACAATGAGCAGTTCTTC. Translating gives CAISAGHRNNEQFF.

The chain uses TRBV29-1 and TRBJ2-3; tentative D call: TRBD2 (6 bases). CDR1 and CDR2 from the germline V gene are SQVTM and ANQGSEA. This CDR3 region has 13 residues. The CDR3 loop reads CNTAGIDTDTQYF. For the CDR3, the DNA is TGCAACACCGCGGGAATTGACACAGATACGCAGTATTTT.

The chain joins TRBV28 to TRBJ2-3, with D perhaps TRBD2 (5 bases). Trimming shortened V by 3 bases and J by 1 base, and 8 bases separated the two germline ends. CDR1 is MDHEN and CDR2 is SYDVKM in the germline V gene. The CDR3 is made up of 14 amino acids. The CDR3, as DNA: TGTGCCAGCAGTTTTGGGGAGCGCACAGATACGCAGTATTTT. This codes for CASSFGERTDTQYF.

This chain uses TRBV7-9 with TRBJ2-2; D not resolved. The CDR3 covers 15 residues. Looked up from germline, CDR1 is SEHNR and CDR2 is FQNEAQ (reference sequence). The V gene lost 6 bases and the J gene lost 3 bases, with 14 bases spanning the gap. The CDR3 DNA reads as TGTGCCAGCAGGGCCCGGACGGATGACACCGGGGAGCTGTTTTTT. Translation gives CASRARTDDTGELFF.

CDR3 nucleotides: TGTGCCAGCAGCGCAGGGAACACTGAAGCTTTCTTT. Amino acid sequence: CASSAGNTEAFF. The chain links TRBV5-6 to TRBJ1-1, with D unclear. Germline-derived CDR1 and CDR2 are SGHDT and YYEEEE. V lost 4 bases to trimming and J lost 1 base, with 5 bases between them. The CDR3 has 12 residues.

To note about this clone: This specimen includes other DNA sequences encoding the same CDR3. The chain carries TRBV28 and TRBJ2-3; no definite D call. The V and J ends lost 2 bases and 1 base respectively, with 1 base between them. The germline V gene has CDR1 MDHEN and CDR2 SYDVKM. This CDR3 spans 12 amino acids. Here the CDR3 reads CASSLGTDTQYF. CDR3 in DNA: TGTGCCAGCAGTTTAGGCACAGATACGCAGTATTTT. The full variable domain, completed using reference TRBV28 and TRBJ2-3, is DVKVTQSSRYLVKRTGEKVFLECVQDMDHENMFWYRQDPGLGLRLIYFSYDVKMKEKGDIPEGYSVSREKKERFSLILESASTNQTSMYLCASSLGTDTQYFGPGTRLTVL.